The T cell receptor beta chain under discussion was sequenced for a study of cytomegalovirus exposure and HLA in healthy donors. Vbeta (60) and Jbeta (13) primers were used in the PCR. Clones were sequenced by immunoSEQ multiplex PCR, and TCRdb holds only the in-frame ones, with some missing. The sample records approximately 85,000 clones, about 80% being singletons. The CDR3 spans 14 residues. The germline V gene has CDR1 SGHRS and CDR2 YFSETQ. The trim removed 2 bases at V and 7 bases at J, leaving 3 bases unmatched. The table lists this clone with a few counts. The chain links TRBV5-1 to TRBJ1-4; 9 bases map to TRBD1. The source of this sequence is a man under 40 in good health and CMV-seronegative. Input material: PBMCs. CDR3 region: CASSLGTGLEKLFF. In nucleotides, the CDR3 is TGCGCCAGCAGCTTAGGGACAGGGCTTGAAAAACTGTTTTTT.